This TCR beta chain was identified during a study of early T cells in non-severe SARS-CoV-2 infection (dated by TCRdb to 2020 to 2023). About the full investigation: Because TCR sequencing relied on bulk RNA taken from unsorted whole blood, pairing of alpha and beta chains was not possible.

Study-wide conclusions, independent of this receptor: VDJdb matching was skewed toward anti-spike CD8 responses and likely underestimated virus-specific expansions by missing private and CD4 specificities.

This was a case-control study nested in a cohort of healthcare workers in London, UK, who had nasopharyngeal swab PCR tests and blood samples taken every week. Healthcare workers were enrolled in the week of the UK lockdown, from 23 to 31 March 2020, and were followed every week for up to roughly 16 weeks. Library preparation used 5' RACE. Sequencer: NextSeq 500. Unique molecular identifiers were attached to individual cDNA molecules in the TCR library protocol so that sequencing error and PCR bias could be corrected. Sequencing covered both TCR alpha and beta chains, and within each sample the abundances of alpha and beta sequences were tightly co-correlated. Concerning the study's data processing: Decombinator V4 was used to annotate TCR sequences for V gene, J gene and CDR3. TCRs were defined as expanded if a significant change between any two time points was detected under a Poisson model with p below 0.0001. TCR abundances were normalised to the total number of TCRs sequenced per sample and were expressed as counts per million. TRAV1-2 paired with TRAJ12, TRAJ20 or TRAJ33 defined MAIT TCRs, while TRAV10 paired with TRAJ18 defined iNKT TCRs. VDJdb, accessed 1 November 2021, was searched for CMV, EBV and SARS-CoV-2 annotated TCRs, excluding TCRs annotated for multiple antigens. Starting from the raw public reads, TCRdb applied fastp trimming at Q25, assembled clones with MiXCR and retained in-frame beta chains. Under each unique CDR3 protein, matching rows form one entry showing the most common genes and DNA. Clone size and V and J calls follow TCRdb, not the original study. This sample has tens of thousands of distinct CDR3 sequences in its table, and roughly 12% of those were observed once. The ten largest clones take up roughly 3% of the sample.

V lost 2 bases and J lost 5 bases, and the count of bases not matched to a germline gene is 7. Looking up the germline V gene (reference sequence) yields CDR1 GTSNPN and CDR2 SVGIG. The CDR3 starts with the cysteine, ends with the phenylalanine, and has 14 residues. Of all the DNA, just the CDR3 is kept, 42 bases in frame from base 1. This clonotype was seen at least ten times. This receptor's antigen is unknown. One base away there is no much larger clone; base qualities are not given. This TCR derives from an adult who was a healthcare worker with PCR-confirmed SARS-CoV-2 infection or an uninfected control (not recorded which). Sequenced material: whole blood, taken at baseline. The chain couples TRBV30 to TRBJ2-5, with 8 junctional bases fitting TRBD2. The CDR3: CAWSKRGGRETQYF. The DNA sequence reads TGTGCCTGGAGTAAACGGGGGGGCCGGGAGACCCAGTACTTC.